Sequencing of this T cell receptor (beta chain) was carried out in a study of blood T cell repertoires in COVID-19. Study summary: Acute-phase and convalescent COVID-19 samples originated in the United States, Italy and Spain. PBMCs, B-cell-depleted T cells, or T cells provided the cDNA or gDNA that made up the material.

In the authors' methods: Amplifying reference gene primers gave estimates of nucleated cell counts. This table comes from immunoSEQ multiplex PCR, and its TCRdb copy is limited to in-frame clones, with some not included. The V and J calls and clone size were taken over from that table, and D and trimming were inferred from the DNA. This sample has roughly 59,000 clones; around 80% occur once, and the top ten carry 10% to 15%. Trimming at V came to 5 bases and at J to 10 bases, leaving 7 bases not matched to a gene. The germline gives CDR1 SQVTM, CDR2 ANQGSEA. The CDR3 consists of 12 residues. The specimen sequenced was peripheral blood. This chain joins TRBV29-1 and TRBJ1-1; TRBD1 aligns across 10 bases. The receptor was isolated from a man at least 80 years old with acute or convalescent COVID-19. The DNA for the CDR3 is TGCAGCGTTTCGACAGGGGGCGAGGGAGCTTTCTTT. It yields the protein CSVSTGGEGAFF.